These 18 T cell receptor beta chains share one sample of origin, sequenced in a study of beta chain features in type 1 diabetes. Regarding the study as a whole: Type 1 diabetes patients showed a moderate but significant shortening of TCRB CDR3s in all four CD4+ subsets.

These receptors are not linked to any known antigen. cDNA synthesis used the whole RNA isolate, giving expressed TCRB sequences. Measured with immunoSEQ multiplex PCR; TCRdb has only the in-frame clones, and not every one. The sample carries 600,000 to 700,000 clones, around an eighth recorded once. The sample was naive CD4+ T cells from blood. The receptors were sampled from a man younger than 35 with type 1 diabetes.

V gene TRBV7-9 combines with J gene TRBJ2-7, with D unclear. The CDR3 consists of 13 residues. Germline CDR1 is SEHNR and CDR2 is FQNEAQ (reference sequence). V was cut by 1 base and J by 6 bases, with 10 bases left in between. CDR3 region: CASSLDRDLEQYF. The CDR3 DNA reads as TGTGCCAGCAGCTTAGATAGGGATCTCGAGCAGTACTTC.

The chain is built from TRBV6-1 and TRBJ2-5; 12 bases align to TRBD2. Germline CDR1 and CDR2: MNHNS and SASEGT. J lost 3 bases, V lost 0 bases, and 8 bases had no gene match. The CDR3 has 18 amino acids. CDR3 residues: CASSEAPSGGAVKETQYF. The CDR3 bases are TGTGCCAGCAGTGAAGCACCTAGCGGGGGGGCCGTTAAAGAGACCCAGTACTTC.

This clone has a handful of counts. The rearrangement joins TRBV7-6 to TRBJ1-2, with 9 bases fitting TRBD1. This CDR3 region has 15 residues. The J segment lost 5 bases and the V segment lost 4 bases, leaving 8 bases of the junction unmatched. Germline lookup yields CDR1 SGHVS and CDR2 FNYEAQ. Here the CDR3 reads CASSSGTGGIYGYTF. The CDR3 nucleotides are TGTGCCAGCAGCTCAGGCACAGGGGGCATATATGGCTACACCTTC.

The CDR3 DNA reads as TGTGCCAGCAGTGCGCGGCGAACTGAGAGCACAGATACGCAGTATTTT. Translated: CASSARRTESTDTQYF. The chain is built from TRBV25-1 and TRBJ2-3; D not certain. The CDR3 is 16 amino acids. Trimming shortened V by 4 bases and J by 0 bases, and 14 bases separated the two germline ends. CDR1 and CDR2 from the germline V gene are MGHDK and SYGVNS.

This chain links TRBV2 with TRBJ2-5, with D unclear. Matching the DNA end better, TRBJ2-7 makes the J call doubtful. Germline V CDR1 and CDR2: SNHLY, FYNNEI. CDR3 length: 12 amino acids. The chain's CDR3 is CASNLLAGEQYF. The CDR3 DNA is TGTGCCAGCAATCTCCTTGCCGGCGAGCAGTACTTC.

This clone has a single count. This chain uses TRBV6-6 with TRBJ1-1, with TRBD1 identical over 7 bases. CDR1 is MNHNY, CDR2 SVGAGI, per germline (reference sequence). Trimming removed 9 bases from V and 7 bases from J; junction bases left unmatched: 14. The CDR3 has 14 residues. CDR3 in DNA: TGTGCCAGTTCGGGAAGGACGAGGGACAGTGAAGCTTTCTTT. Translating it yields CASSGRTRDSEAFF.

This clone came up a few times. CDR3: CASSRLRTITDTQYF. CDR3 in DNA: TGTGCCAGCAGCCGTCTTCGGACGATCACAGATACGCAGTATTTT. The chain joins TRBV7-8 to TRBJ2-3; D gene uncertain. This CDR3 has 15 residues. Germline loops: CDR1 SGHVS, CDR2 FQNEAQ. Trimming took 5 bases from V and 2 from J, leaving 14 bases between them.

There are a few counts of this clone. The sample contains more than one DNA sequence encoding this CDR3. The chain is built from TRBV30 and TRBJ2-7; D gene ambiguous. The V gene lost 0 bases and the J gene lost 4 bases, with 4 bases spanning the gap. Germline V gene lookup returns CDR1 GTSNPN and CDR2 SVGIG (reference sequence). The CDR3 totals 11 residues. In nucleotides, the CDR3 is TGTGCCTGGAGTGTTTCATACGAGCAGTACTTC. Protein: CAWSVSYEQYF.

This clone has just a few counts. V is TRBV18 and J is TRBJ1-2; D is uncertain. The germline V gene has CDR1 KGHSH and CDR2 LQKENI. Trimming removed 2 bases at V and 2 bases at J, with 9 bases between. CDR3 size: 14 residues. The CDR3 DNA reads as TGTGCCAGCTCACCAAAACCAGCCAACTATGGCTACACCTTC. Translating gives CASSPKPANYGYTF.

A few counts support this clone. The CDR3 DNA reads as TGCAGCGTTCGGACCTCGGGAGGCCCTGAAGCTTTCTTT. This sequence encodes CSVRTSGGPEAFF. The gene calls are TRBV29-1 and TRBJ1-1, with D unclear. Germline CDR1 is SQVTM and CDR2 is ANQGSEA. V was shortened by 5 bases and J by 6 bases, with 16 bases between the two germline ends. This CDR3 is built from 13 residues.

The chain uses TRBV7-8 and TRBJ2-1; TRBD1 matches at 8 bases. Germline V gives CDR1 SGHVS, CDR2 FQNEAQ. Losses at the gene ends were 3 bases for V and 5 bases for J; bases not matched to a gene: 9. CDR3 size: 16 residues. The CDR3 here is CASSFSGTGYHNEQFF. The CDR3 DNA reads TGTGCCAGCAGCTTCTCCGGGACAGGCTATCACAATGAGCAGTTCTTC.

This clone was seen more than once but under ten times. The genes are TRBV29-1 and TRBJ2-5, with TRBD1 identical over 7 bases. The CDR3 runs to 13 residues. V trimming: 8 bases; J trimming: 3 bases; junction bases outside the gene matches: 9. The V gene's germline CDR1 is SQVTM and CDR2 ANQGSEA. The CDR3 region is CSSTGTAKETQYF. The CDR3 DNA is TGCAGCTCCACCGGGACAGCTAAAGAGACCCAGTACTTC.

J is TRBJ2-7 and V is TRBV30, with a weak D call TRBD1 (6 bases). Germline loops: CDR1 GTSNPN, CDR2 SVGIG (reference sequence). The V and J ends lost 4 bases and 6 bases respectively, with 22 bases between them. This CDR3 spans 15 amino acids. The CDR3 DNA is TGTGCCTGGAATGTGTATGGGGGCGGTCTTGCCGAGCAGTACTTC. Translating gives CAWNVYGGGLAEQYF.

This clone was seen a few times. The V gene is TRBV5-6, the J gene TRBJ2-2, with TRBD1 identical over 7 bases. Germline V gene lookup returns CDR1 SGHDT and CDR2 YYEEEE. The CDR3 is 16 residues long. The V and J ends lost 4 bases and 0 bases, in that order; junction bases with no gene match: 6. The CDR3, as DNA: TGTGCCAGCAGCGCCACAGGGGCCGCGAACACCGGGGAGCTGTTTTTT. Residues: CASSATGAANTGELFF.

This clone was observed a few times. CDR3 protein: CASSGRDRDQMQYF. In nucleotides, the CDR3 is TGTGCCAGCAGTGGCCGGGACAGGGACCAGATGCAGTACTTC. The chain combines TRBV25-1 with TRBJ2-7; 9 bases align to TRBD1. Germline CDR1 reads MGHDK; CDR2 reads SYGVNS. J gave up 9 bases and V 4 bases, and 10 bases lay outside the gene matches. The CDR3 totals 14 residues.

This clone was seen more than once but under ten times. The J gene is TRBJ1-5, the V gene TRBV2; possibly TRBD1 for D (6 bases). Germline V gives CDR1 SNHLY, CDR2 FYNNEI. This CDR3 region has 15 residues. Trimming took 8 bases from V and 6 from J, leaving 20 bases between them. DNA of the CDR3: TGTGCCAGCTCTTACGACAGGCGAGGTGGTCAGCCCCAGCATTTT. Translation gives CASSYDRRGGQPQHF.

This clone appeared a few times. CDR3 coding DNA: TGCAGCGTTGAAATCGAGACCCAGTACTTC. Translated: CSVEIETQYF. This sequence joins TRBV29-1 and TRBJ2-5; D unresolved. In germline, CDR1 is SQVTM, CDR2 ANQGSEA. Trimming took off 2 bases at V and 5 bases at J, with 3 bases between the two ends. The CDR3 contains 10 residues.

This clone was counted only a few times. The sample holds other DNA sequences that translate to the same CDR3. The V call is TRBV4-1, the J call TRBJ1-5; no firm D call. Between the trimmed V and J ends, which lost 1 base and 9 bases, there was a span of 10 bases. This CDR3 has 13 amino acids. Germline CDR1 MGHRA, CDR2 YSYEKL. The CDR3 protein is CASSQVGSGPQHF. CDR3 nucleotides: TGCGCCAGCAGCCAAGTCGGATCGGGGCCCCAGCATTTT.